This TCR beta chain originates from a study of ipilimumab plus nivolumab after autologous stem cell transplantation. Study background: Patients received a median of about five ipilimumab and 8 or 9 nivolumab doses.

Patients got ipilimumab 1 mg/kg beginning 14 to 28 days post-transplant. V gave up 5 bases and J gave up 7 bases; unmatched junction bases: 17. The germline CDR1 and CDR2 sequences are SGHDT and YYEEEE. The CDR3 length is 16 residues. Sequencing used immunoSEQ multiplex PCR; TCRdb keeps in-frame clones, though not all of them. The repertoire has some 41,000 clones, 80% to 95% of them found once; the top ten carry over 0.85%. This chain uses TRBV5-6 with TRBJ1-2; 7 positions agree with TRBD1. This TCR was recovered from a male donor with multiple myeloma. The material sequenced was PBMCs, taken in a trial of ipilimumab plus nivolumab as post-transplant consolidation. The CDR3 here is CASSERGGEGFAGYTF. The CDR3 DNA sequence: TGTGCCAGCAGTGAAAGAGGGGGCGAAGGTTTCGCTGGCTACACCTTC.